These T cell receptor beta chains were read from a single sample in a study of blood T cell repertoires in COVID-19. The repertoire was sequenced with immunoSEQ multiplex PCR; TCRdb's copy has only in-frame clones and lacks some. The profile shows around 320,000 clones, roughly nine tenths of them singletons. Source material: PBMCs or T cells enriched from blood (not recorded which). Receptors originate from a young woman who had been exposed to COVID-19. CDR3s include the opening cysteine and the closing phenylalanine or tryptophan. D genes are given only for firm matches. Not every row has a clone size; where given, it reads once, few, many or a size class.

TRBV19	TRBD1	.	TRBJ1-4	TGTGCCAGTAGGTTACAGGGGGCTAATGAAAAACTGTTTTTT	CASRLQGANEKLFF
TRBV4-3	TRBD1	few	TRBJ2-7	TGCGCCAGCAGCCAAGGTAAGACAGGGAGAGATCCTCCGGACGAGCAGTACTTC	CASSQGKTGRDPPDEQYF
TRBV15	TRBD1	.	TRBJ1-4	TGTGCCACCAGCAGAGATACGGGACAGGGGAGTGAAAAACTGTTTTTT	CATSRDTGQGSEKLFF
TRBV5-4	.	.	TRBJ2-1	TGTGCCAGCAGCTTGGACAGGGACCACTCCTACAATGAGCAGTTCTTC	CASSLDRDHSYNEQFF
TRBV4-1	.	.	TRBJ1-6	TGCGCCAGCAGCCCAAGACACAATAATTCACCCCTCCACTTT	CASSPRHNNSPLHF
TRBV5-4	.	.	TRBJ1-1	TGTGCCAGCAGCTCGTCGGGACACGGAGCTTTCTTT	CASSSSGHGAFF
TRBV5-1	TRBD1	many	TRBJ1-2	TGCGCCAGCAGCTTGGCACGGGACAGGAGGTACGACTATGGCTACACCTTC	CASSLARDRRYDYGYTF
TRBV7-9	.	.	TRBJ1-4	TGTGCCAGCAGGGAGAGCGCGTCAACTAATGAAAAACTGTTTTTT	CASRESASTNEKLFF
TRBV27	.	.	TRBJ1-1	TGTGCCAGCAGTTTCAGCAGGGCTGTTGAAGCTTTCTTT	CASSFSRAVEAFF
TRBV7-2	.	.	TRBJ2-3	TGTGCCAGCAGCTTAGCCCCACAGTTTTCTAGCACAGATACGCAGTATTTT	CASSLAPQFSSTDTQYF
TRBV5-1	.	.	TRBJ1-3	TGCGCCAGCACCACGGGCAGGGCGTTTGGAAACACCATATATTTT	CASTTGRAFGNTIYF